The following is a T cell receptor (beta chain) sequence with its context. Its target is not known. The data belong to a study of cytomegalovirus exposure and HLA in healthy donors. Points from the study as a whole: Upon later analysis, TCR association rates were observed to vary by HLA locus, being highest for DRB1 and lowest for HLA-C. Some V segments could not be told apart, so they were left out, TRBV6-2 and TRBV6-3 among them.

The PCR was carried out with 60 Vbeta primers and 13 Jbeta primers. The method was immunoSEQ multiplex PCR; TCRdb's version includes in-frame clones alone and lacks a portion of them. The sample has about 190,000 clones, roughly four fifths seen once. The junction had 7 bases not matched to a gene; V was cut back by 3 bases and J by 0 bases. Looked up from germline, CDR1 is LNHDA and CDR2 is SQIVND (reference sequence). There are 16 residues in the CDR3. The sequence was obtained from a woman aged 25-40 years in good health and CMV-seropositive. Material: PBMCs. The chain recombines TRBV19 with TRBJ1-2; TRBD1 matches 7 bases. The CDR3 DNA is TGTGCCAGTAGTATTTCCGGGACAGAAACTAACTATGGCTACACCTTC. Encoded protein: CASSISGTETNYGYTF. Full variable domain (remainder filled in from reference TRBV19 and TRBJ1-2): DGGITQSPKYLFRKEGQNVTLSCEQNLNHDAMYWYRQDPGQGLRLIYYSQIVNDFQKGDIAEGYSVSREKKESFPLTVTSAQKNPTAFYLCASSISGTETNYGYTFGSGTRLTVV.